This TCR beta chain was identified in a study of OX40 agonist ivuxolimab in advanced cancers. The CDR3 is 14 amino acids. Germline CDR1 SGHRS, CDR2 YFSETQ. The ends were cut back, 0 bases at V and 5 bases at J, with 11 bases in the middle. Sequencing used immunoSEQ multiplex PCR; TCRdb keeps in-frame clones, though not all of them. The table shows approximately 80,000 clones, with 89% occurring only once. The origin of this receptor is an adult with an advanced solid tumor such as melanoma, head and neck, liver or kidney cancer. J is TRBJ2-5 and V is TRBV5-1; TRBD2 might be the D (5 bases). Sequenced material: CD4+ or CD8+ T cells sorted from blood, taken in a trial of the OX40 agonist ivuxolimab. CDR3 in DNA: TGCGCCAGCAGCTTGGTGGCTGGGAGCGAGACCCAGTACTTC. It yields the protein CASSLVAGSETQYF.